This note documents a single T cell receptor (beta chain) sequence. These data belong to a study of blood T cell repertoires in COVID-19. Study information: Sites across the United States, Italy and Spain contributed samples from acute and convalescent COVID-19. T cells, B-cell-depleted T cells, or PBMCs supplied cDNA or gDNA.

In the original workflow: From reference gene primer amplification, estimates of nucleated cell counts were derived. TCRdb's copy holds only in-frame clones and misses some; the assay was immunoSEQ multiplex PCR. The V and J calls and clone size are taken from that table; D and trimming were inferred from the DNA. The sample has about 64,000 clones; over 75% are singletons. This CDR3 has 12 residues. The V end lost 4 bases, the J end lost 3 bases, and 6 bases lay between the germline ends. Germline V gene sequence: CDR1 LGHDT, CDR2 YNNKEL (reference sequence). The sequence came from a man aged 50 to 59 with active COVID-19. The chain couples TRBV3-1 (or the pseudogene TRBV3-2) to TRBJ1-1; no clear D. The sequenced material came from peripheral blood. This CDR3 reads CASSLQYTEAFF. The DNA for the CDR3 is TGTGCCAGCAGCCTTCAATACACTGAAGCTTTCTTT.